This entry lists 13 T cell receptor beta chains sequenced from one sample in a study of cytomegalovirus exposure and HLA in healthy donors (dated by TCRdb to 2017 to 2019). Receptor libraries were prepared by the immunoSEQ multiplex PCR assay. For the multiplex PCR, a mixture combining 60 forward primers for TCR Vbeta segments and 13 reverse primers for TCR Jbeta segments was used. Sourced from immuneACCESS, this table was stored by TCRdb with only in-frame sequences that have V and J called. A share of the clones is absent; for the studies checked, an unresolved V gene accounts for under half, and the remainder has no known explanation. This sample's table carries about 75,000 clones. The ten largest clones capture approximately 2.9% of the sample. The sequencing sample was made of PBMCs. The receptor source for this set is a man aged 35 to 55 in good health and CMV-seronegative.

This rearrangement joins TRBV11-3 to TRBJ2-1; 7 bases are a match to TRBD1. J gave up 5 bases and V 5 bases, and 6 bases lay outside the gene matches. The CDR3 is made up of 14 amino acids. Germline V gives CDR1 SGHNT, CDR2 YENEEA. The CDR3 loop is CASSLTTGNNEQFF. Written as DNA, the CDR3 is TGTGCCAGCAGCCTAACGACAGGGAACAATGAGCAGTTCTTC.

The chain carries TRBV6-7 and TRBJ2-5; D remains ambiguous. With the DNA end fitting TRBJ2-7 better, the J assignment may be wrong. TRBV6-7 is assigned to the ORF class and has an uncertain function. The CDR3 extends over 14 amino acids. The CDR3, as DNA: TGTGCCAGCAGTTACGCGGCGGACTCCTACGAGCAGTACTTC. It is translated as CASSYAADSYEQYF.

V is TRBV28 and J is TRBJ1-2, with a weak D call TRBD1 (5 bases). The CDR3 covers 13 residues. V was trimmed by 8 bases and J by 4 bases, leaving 14 bases between them. CDR1 is MDHEN and CDR2 is SYDVKM in the germline V gene. CDR3 region: CASRGDSGYGYTF. The CDR3 DNA reads as TGTGCCAGCCGGGGGGATTCGGGCTATGGCTACACCTTC.

V gene TRBV7-9 combines with J gene TRBJ2-7, with D unresolved. The length of the CDR3 is 14 residues. Germline V CDR1 and CDR2: SEHNR, FQNEAQ (reference sequence). Trimming left V 1 base short and J 2 bases short, with 9 bases between. The CDR3 DNA reads as TGTGCCAGCAGCTTAGTCCAGGTCCCCTACGAGCAGTACTTC. Translating it yields CASSLVQVPYEQYF.

The V gene is TRBV5-1, the J gene TRBJ1-3; no clear D gene. From germline, CDR1 is SGHRS and CDR2 YFSETQ. This CDR3 comprises 13 residues. V gave up 2 bases and J gave up 4 bases, with 7 bases separating them. The CDR3 region has the DNA TGCGCCAGCAGCTTCGGTATCGGAAACACCATATATTTT. This gives the protein CASSFGIGNTIYF.

The chain employs TRBV7-6 and TRBJ2-1; TRBD2 aligns across 10 bases. The CDR3 covers 16 residues. CDR1 and CDR2 from the germline V gene are SGHVS and FNYEAQ. With 1 base clipped from V and 6 bases from J, the junction kept 6 bases outside the gene matches. As DNA, the CDR3 is TGTGCCAGCAGCTTAGAACCACTAGCGGGGCCCAATGAGCAGTTCTTC. Translated: CASSLEPLAGPNEQFF.

Regarding this clone: The same CDR3 arises from other DNA sequences in this sample as well. The chain is built from TRBV4-1 and TRBJ1-6; D is undetermined. With 0 bases removed from V and 0 bases from J, the gap between germline ends came to 6 bases. The CDR3 consists of 16 residues. The germline V gene encodes CDR1 MGHRA and CDR2 YSYEKL. This CDR3 reads CASSQDRSSYNSPLHF. The CDR3 region has the DNA TGCGCCAGCAGCCAAGACCGCAGCTCCTATAATTCACCCCTCCACTTT.

V and J are TRBV9 and TRBJ1-1; TRBD1 agrees at 10 bases. V lost 4 bases, J lost 1 base, and 1 base stayed unmatched. Germline V CDR1 and CDR2: SGDLS, YYNGEE. CDR3 length: 14 amino acids. The CDR3 protein is CASSRQGANTEAFF. The CDR3 DNA sequence: TGTGCCAGCAGCCGACAGGGGGCGAACACTGAAGCTTTCTTT.

The V gene is TRBV5-6, the J gene TRBJ1-3, with no clear D. Between the trimmed V and J ends, which lost 4 bases and 0 bases, there was a span of 14 bases. This CDR3 region has 16 residues. Per the germline V gene, CDR1 is SGHDT and CDR2 is YYEEEE. For the CDR3, the DNA is TGTGCCAGCAGCCTTTCACAGTCTTCCTCTGGAAACACCATATATTTT. This codes for CASSLSQSSSGNTIYF.

V is TRBV4-2 and J is TRBJ1-3; D might be TRBD1 (6 bases). Per the germline V gene, CDR1 is LGHNA and CDR2 is YNFKEQ. Trimming shortened V by 3 bases and J by 2 bases, and 14 bases separated the two germline ends. This CDR3 contains 16 residues. The CDR3 protein is CASSQGTGRAGNTIYF. As DNA, the CDR3 is TGTGCCAGCAGCCAGGGCACAGGGAGGGCTGGAAACACCATATATTTT.

V usage is TRBV7-2 and J usage is TRBJ1-5; D is unclear. The CDR3 spans 15 residues. The V end lost 1 base, the J end lost 2 bases, and 9 bases lay between the germline ends. From germline, CDR1 is SGHTA and CDR2 FQGNSA. In nucleotides, the CDR3 is TGTGCCAGCAGCTTAGAGACTGGTCGCAATCAGCCCCAGCATTTT. It yields the protein CASSLETGRNQPQHF.

The chain joins TRBV5-6 to TRBJ2-7; no definite D call. CDR3 length equals 15 residues. The germline gives CDR1 SGHDT, CDR2 YYEEEE. V gave up 1 base and J gave up 1 base, with 12 bases separating them. CDR3 amino acids: CASSLRQRRSYEQYF. Here the CDR3 DNA reads TGTGCCAGCAGCTTGCGGCAGAGGAGATCCTACGAGCAGTACTTC.

This sequence joins TRBV5-1 and TRBJ1-1; weak D call: TRBD1 (6 bases). Germline assignment: CDR1 SGHRS and CDR2 YFSETQ. The CDR3 sequence is 14 residues long. Trimming took off 0 bases at V and 0 bases at J, with 6 bases between the two ends. CDR3 protein: CASSLGQVNTEAFF. The CDR3 DNA is TGCGCCAGCAGCTTGGGACAGGTGAACACTGAAGCTTTCTTT.